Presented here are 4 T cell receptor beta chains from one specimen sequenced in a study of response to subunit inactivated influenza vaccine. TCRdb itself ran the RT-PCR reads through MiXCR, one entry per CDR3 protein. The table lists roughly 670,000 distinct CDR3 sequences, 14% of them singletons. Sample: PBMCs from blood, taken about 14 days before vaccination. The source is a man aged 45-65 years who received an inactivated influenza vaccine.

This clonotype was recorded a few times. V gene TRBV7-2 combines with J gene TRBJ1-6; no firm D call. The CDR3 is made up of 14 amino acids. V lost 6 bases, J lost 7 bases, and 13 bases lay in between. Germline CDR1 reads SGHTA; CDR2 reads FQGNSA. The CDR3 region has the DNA TGTGCCAGCAGTTGGGAGGTTTCCAATTCACCCCTCCACTTT. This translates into CASSWEVSNSPLHF.

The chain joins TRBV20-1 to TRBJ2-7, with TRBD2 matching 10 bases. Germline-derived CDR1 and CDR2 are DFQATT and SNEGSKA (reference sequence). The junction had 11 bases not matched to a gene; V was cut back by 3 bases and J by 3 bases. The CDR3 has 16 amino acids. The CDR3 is CSARDDPSGRFYEQYF. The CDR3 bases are TGCAGTGCTAGGGACGACCCTAGCGGGAGATTCTACGAGCAGTACTTC.

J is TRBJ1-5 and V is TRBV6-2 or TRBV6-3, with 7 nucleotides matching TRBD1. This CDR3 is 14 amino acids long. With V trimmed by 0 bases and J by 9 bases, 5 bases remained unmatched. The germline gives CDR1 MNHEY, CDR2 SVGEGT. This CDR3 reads CASSYSPGGRPQHF. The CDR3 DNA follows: TGTGCCAGCAGTTACTCACCAGGGGGTCGGCCCCAGCATTTT.

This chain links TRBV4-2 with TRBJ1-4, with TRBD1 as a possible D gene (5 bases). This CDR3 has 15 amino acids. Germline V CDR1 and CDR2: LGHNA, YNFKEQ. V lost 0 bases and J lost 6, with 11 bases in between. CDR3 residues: CASSQDPGADEKLFF. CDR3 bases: TGTGCCAGCAGCCAAGATCCCGGGGCGGATGAAAAACTGTTTTTT.